Below are 5 T cell receptor beta chains sequenced from a single sample in a study of cytomegalovirus exposure and HLA in healthy donors. 60 Vbeta and 13 Jbeta primers were used in PCR. The data were produced by immunoSEQ multiplex PCR, yet TCRdb's version contains in-frame clones alone and is incomplete. The sample carries roughly 280,000 clones, 72% recorded once. Sequencing was performed on PBMCs. These receptors all come from a female donor in good health and CMV-seronegative.

The table lists this clone with a few counts. The chain employs TRBV18 and TRBJ2-2; D possibly corresponds to TRBD2 (6 bases). The V end was cut by 3 bases, the J end by 4 bases, with 15 bases between. Germline values: CDR1 KGHSH, CDR2 LQKENI. The CDR3 is made up of 16 amino acids. CDR3 DNA sequence: TGTGCCAGCTCACCGGGCGTGCAGGGAGGCACCGGGGAGCTGTTTTTT. Its translation: CASSPGVQGGTGELFF.

This clone was detected a few times. The chain links TRBV14 to TRBJ1-2, with 7 positions matching TRBD1. Germline CDR1 SGHDN, CDR2 FVKESK. V lost 3 bases to trimming and J lost 3 bases; unmatched junction nucleotides: 1. The CDR3 runs 13 residues. CDR3 sequence (DNA): TGTGCCAGCAGCCAGGACAGGCACTATGGCTACACCTTC. Protein product: CASSQDRHYGYTF.

The rearrangement joins TRBV6-5 to TRBJ2-5; D is undetermined. V lost 0 bases and J lost 4, with 12 bases in between. The CDR3 sequence is 15 residues long. Germline V gene data show CDR1 as MNHEY and CDR2 as SVGAGI. Here the CDR3 reads CASSYSSSLLETQYF. For the CDR3, the DNA is TGTGCCAGCAGTTACTCTAGCTCCCTGCTAGAGACCCAGTACTTC.

This chain connects TRBV27 to TRBJ1-1, with D tentatively TRBD1 (6 bases). V lost 5 bases and J lost 6, with 13 bases in between. CDR3 length: 13 residues. Germline loops: CDR1 MNHEY, CDR2 SMNVEV (reference sequence). Here the CDR3 DNA reads TGTGCCAGCAGTCCCAACAGGGACCCTGAAGCTTTCTTT. Residues: CASSPNRDPEAFF.

This chain connects TRBV13 to TRBJ2-1; 8 nucleotides match TRBD2. Germline-derived CDR1 and CDR2 are PRHDT and FYEKMQ (reference sequence). V lost 5 bases and J lost 9; bases outside the gene matches: 15. CDR3 length: 16 amino acids. DNA for the CDR3: TGTGCCAGCAGCCCCCGGACTAGCCTCGAGGGTGGTGAGCAGTTCTTC. This codes for CASSPRTSLEGGEQFF.